The T cell receptor beta chain under discussion was sequenced for a study of T cell changes during pregnancy in multiple sclerosis. The table came from immunoSEQ multiplex PCR; TCRdb's copy has only in-frame clones and leaves some out. In the table there are about 32,000 clones, roughly 89% of which are singletons. The CDR3 is 16 amino acids. Germline V lookup: CDR1 SGHKS, CDR2 YYEKEE (reference sequence). Trimming cost V 4 bases and J 6 bases; bases outside gene matches: 15. The TCR was taken from a female donor with multiple sclerosis, enrolled in a pregnancy study. The chain carries TRBV5-5 and TRBJ1-1; TRBD1 aligns across 7 bases. Sequencing used CD8+ T cells from peripheral blood mononuclear cells, obtained in the second trimester of pregnancy. CDR3 residues: CASSVTRGARVSEAFF. The DNA for the CDR3 is TGTGCCAGCAGCGTGACCAGGGGGGCGCGAGTATCTGAAGCTTTCTTT.